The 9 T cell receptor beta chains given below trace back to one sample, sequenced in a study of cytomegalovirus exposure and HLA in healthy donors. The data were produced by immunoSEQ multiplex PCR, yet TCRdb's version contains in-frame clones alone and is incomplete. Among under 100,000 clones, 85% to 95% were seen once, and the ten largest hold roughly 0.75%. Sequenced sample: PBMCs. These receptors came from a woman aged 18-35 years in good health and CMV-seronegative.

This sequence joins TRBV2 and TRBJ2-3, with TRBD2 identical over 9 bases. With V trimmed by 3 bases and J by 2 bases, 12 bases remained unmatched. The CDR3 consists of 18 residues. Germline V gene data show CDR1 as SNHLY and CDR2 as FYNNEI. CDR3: CASSDSGKTSGFTDTQYF. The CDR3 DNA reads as TGTGCCAGCAGTGATTCGGGCAAGACTAGCGGCTTCACAGATACGCAGTATTTT.

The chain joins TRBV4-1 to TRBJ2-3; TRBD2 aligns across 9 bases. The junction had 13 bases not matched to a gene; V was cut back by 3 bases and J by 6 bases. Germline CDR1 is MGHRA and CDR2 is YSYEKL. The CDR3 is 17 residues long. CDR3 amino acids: CASSQDPSGGLGDTQYF. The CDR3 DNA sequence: TGCGCCAGCAGCCAGGATCCGAGCGGGGGGCTGGGGGATACGCAGTATTTT.

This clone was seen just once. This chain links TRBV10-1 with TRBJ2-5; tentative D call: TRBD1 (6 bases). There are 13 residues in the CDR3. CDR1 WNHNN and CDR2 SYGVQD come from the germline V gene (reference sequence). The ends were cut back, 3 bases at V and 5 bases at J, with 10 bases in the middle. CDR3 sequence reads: CASSEYREETQYF. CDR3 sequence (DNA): TGCGCCAGCAGTGAATACAGGGAGGAGACCCAGTACTTC.

The CDR3 DNA is TGTGCCAGCAGTTTACACCACTTACAGGGGATTACCTACGAGCAGTACTTC. Translating it yields CASSLHHLQGITYEQYF. The chain carries TRBV28 and TRBJ2-7, with TRBD1 identical over 7 bases. Germline CDR1 and CDR2: MDHEN and SYDVKM. V was pared by 2 bases and J by 2 bases, with 12 bases of the junction left unmatched. This CDR3 is 17 amino acids long.

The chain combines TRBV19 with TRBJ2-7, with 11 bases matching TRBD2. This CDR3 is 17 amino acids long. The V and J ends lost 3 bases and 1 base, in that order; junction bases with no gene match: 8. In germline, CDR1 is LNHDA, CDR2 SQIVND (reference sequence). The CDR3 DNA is TGTGCCAGTAGTATCGGGCTAGCGGGGGGTACTTCCTACGAGCAGTACTTC. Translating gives CASSIGLAGGTSYEQYF.

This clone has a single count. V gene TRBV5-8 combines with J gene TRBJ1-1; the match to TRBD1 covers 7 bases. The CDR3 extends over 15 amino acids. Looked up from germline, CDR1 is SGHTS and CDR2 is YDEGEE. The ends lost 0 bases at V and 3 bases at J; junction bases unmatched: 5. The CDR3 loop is CASSLGDRSHTEAFF. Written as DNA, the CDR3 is TGTGCCAGCAGCTTGGGGGACAGAAGTCACACTGAAGCTTTCTTT. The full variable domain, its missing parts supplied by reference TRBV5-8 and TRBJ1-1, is EAGVTQSPTHLIKTRGQQATLRCSPISGHTSVYWYQQALGLGLQFLLWYDEGEERNRGNFPPRFSGRQFPNYSSELNVNALELEDSALYLCASSLGDRSHTEAFFGQGTRLTVV.

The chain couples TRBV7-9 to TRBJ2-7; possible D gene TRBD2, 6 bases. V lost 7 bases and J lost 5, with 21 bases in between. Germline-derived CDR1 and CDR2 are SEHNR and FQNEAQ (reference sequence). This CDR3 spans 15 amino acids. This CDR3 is CASTNDPRGFHEQYF. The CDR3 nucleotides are TGTGCCAGCACCAACGATCCACGGGGGTTCCACGAGCAGTACTTC.

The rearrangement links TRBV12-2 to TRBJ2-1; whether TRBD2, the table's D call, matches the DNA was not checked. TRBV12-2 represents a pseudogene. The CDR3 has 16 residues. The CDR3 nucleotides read TGTGCAAGTGTGGGAGCGGGAAGGGGCTCCTACAATGAGCAGTTCTTC. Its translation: CASVGAGRGSYNEQFF.

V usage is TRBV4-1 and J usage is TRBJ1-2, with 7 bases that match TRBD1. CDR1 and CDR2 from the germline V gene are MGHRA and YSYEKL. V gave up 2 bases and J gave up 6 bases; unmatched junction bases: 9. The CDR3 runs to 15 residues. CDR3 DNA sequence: TGCGCCAGCAGCCAAAGGGAGGCGGGACAGAATGGCTACACCTTC. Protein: CASSQREAGQNGYTF.